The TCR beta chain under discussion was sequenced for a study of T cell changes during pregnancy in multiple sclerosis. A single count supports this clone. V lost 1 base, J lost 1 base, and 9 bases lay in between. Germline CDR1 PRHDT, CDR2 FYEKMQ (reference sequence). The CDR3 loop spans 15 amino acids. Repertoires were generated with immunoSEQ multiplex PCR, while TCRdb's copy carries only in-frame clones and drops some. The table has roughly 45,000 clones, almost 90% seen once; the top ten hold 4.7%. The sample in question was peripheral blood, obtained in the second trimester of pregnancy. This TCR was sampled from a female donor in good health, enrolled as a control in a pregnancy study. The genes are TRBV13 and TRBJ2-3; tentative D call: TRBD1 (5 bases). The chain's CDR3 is CASSLVQGGTDTQYF. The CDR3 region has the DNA TGTGCCAGCAGCTTAGTTCAGGGTGGCACAGATACGCAGTATTTT.